The present T cell receptor beta chain was sequenced within a study of blood T cell repertoires in COVID-19. Background on the study: T cells, B-cell-depleted T cells, or PBMCs provided the cDNA or gDNA that served as material.

With 6 bases removed from V and 6 bases from J, the gap between germline ends came to 14 bases. The germline V gene encodes CDR1 SGHAT and CDR2 FQNNGV. CDR3 length: 13 residues. Original handling: It was from reference gene primer amplification that nucleated cell counts were estimated. Repertoires were generated with immunoSEQ multiplex PCR, while TCRdb's copy carries only in-frame clones and drops some. That table supplies the V and J calls and clone size; D and trimming were determined from the DNA. Of 300,000 to 400,000 clones listed, around 85% were seen once; the top ten hold 7.2%. This sequence originates from a human donor in a cohort sampled during active COVID-19. This chain links TRBV11-2 with TRBJ1-1; the D is unclear. The sample taken for sequencing was peripheral blood. CDR3 amino acids: CASRIPPASEAFF. CDR3 coding DNA: TGTGCCAGCAGGATCCCGCCCGCGTCTGAAGCTTTCTTT.